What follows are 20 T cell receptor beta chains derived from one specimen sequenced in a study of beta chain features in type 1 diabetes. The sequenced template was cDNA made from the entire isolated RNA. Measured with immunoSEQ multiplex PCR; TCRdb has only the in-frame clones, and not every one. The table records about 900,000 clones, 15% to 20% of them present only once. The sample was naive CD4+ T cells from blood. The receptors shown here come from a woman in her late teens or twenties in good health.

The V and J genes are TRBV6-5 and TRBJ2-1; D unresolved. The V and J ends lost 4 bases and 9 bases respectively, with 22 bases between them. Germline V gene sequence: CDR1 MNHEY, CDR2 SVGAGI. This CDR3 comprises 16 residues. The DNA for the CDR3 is TGTGCCAGCAGTTCCCGCATCTTTCGCGTTAAGGGTGAGCAGTTCTTC. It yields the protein CASSSRIFRVKGEQFF.

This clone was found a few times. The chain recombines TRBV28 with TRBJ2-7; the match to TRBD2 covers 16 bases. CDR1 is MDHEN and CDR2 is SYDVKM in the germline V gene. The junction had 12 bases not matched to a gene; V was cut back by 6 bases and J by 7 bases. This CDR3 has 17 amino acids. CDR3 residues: CASSQQGGLAGGNEQYF. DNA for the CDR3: TGTGCCAGCAGCCAACAAGGGGGACTAGCGGGAGGGAATGAGCAGTACTTC.

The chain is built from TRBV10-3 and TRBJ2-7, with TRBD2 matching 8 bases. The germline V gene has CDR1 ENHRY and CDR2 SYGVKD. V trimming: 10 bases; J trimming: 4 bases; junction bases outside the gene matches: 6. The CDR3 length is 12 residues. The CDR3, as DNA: TGTGCCACCTCGGCTAGCGGGTACGAGCAGTACTTC. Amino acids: CATSASGYEQYF.

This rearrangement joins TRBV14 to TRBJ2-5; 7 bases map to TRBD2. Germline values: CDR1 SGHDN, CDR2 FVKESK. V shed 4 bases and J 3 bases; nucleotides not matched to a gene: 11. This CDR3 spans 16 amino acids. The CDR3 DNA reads TGTGCCAGCAGCCCCCTCGGGGAGGGTAAGGAAGAGACCCAGTACTTC. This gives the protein CASSPLGEGKEETQYF. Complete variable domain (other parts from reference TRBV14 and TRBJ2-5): EAGVTQFPSHSVIEKGQTVTLRCDPISGHDNLYWYRRVMGKEIKFLLHFVKESKQDESGMPNNRFLAERTGGTYSTLKVQPAELEDSGVYFCASSPLGEGKEETQYFGPGTRLLVL.

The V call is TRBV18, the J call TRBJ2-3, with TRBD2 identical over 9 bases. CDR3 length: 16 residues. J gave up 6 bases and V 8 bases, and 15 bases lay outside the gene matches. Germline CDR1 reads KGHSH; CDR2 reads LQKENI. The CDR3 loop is CASATIGAGGPDTQYF. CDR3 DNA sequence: TGTGCCAGCGCGACGATTGGAGCGGGAGGCCCCGATACGCAGTATTTT.

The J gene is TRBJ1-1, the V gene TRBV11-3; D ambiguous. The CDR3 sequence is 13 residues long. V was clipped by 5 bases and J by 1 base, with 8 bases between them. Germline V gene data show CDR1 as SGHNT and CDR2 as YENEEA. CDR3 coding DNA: TGTGCCAGCAGCATCCAGACGAACACTGAAGCTTTCTTT. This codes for CASSIQTNTEAFF.

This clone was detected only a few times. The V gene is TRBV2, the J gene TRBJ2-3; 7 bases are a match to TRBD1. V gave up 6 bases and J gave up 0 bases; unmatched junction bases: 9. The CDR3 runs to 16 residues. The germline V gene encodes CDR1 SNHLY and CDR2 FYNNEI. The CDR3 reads CASRPSSGQSTDTQYF. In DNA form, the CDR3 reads TGTGCCAGCAGACCGTCGTCGGGACAGAGCACAGATACGCAGTATTTT.

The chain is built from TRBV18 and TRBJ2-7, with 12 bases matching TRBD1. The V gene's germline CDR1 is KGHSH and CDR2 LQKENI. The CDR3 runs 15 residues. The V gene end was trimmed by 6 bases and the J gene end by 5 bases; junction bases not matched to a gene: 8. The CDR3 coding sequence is TGTGCCAGCTCCGACCACGGGACAGGGGGCCACGAGCAGTACTTC. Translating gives CASSDHGTGGHEQYF. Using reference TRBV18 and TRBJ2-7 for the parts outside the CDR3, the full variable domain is NAGVMQNPRHLVRRRGQEARLRCSPMKGHSHVYWYRQLPEEGLKFMVYLQKENIIDESGMPKERFSAEFPKEGPSILRIQQVVRGDSAAYFCASSDHGTGGHEQYFGPGTRLTVT.

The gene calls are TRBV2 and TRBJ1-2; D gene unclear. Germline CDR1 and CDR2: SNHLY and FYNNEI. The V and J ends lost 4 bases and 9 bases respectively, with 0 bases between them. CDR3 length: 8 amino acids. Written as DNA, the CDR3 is TGTGCCAGCAGTGGCTACACCTTC. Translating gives CASSGYTF.

CDR3 residues: CASSVGYRYEQYF. The DNA for the CDR3 is TGTGCCAGCAGTGTTGGCTATCGCTACGAGCAGTACTTC. V and J are TRBV2 and TRBJ2-7, with unresolved D. The V end lost 4 bases, the J end lost 3 bases, and 10 bases lay between the germline ends. Germline-derived CDR1 and CDR2 are SNHLY and FYNNEI. The CDR3 spans 13 residues.

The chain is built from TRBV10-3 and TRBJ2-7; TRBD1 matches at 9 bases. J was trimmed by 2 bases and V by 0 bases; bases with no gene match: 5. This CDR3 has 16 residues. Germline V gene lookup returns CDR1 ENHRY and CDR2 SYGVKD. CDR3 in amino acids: CAISESWGQGPYEQYF. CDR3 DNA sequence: TGTGCCATCAGTGAGTCGTGGGGACAGGGACCCTACGAGCAGTACTTC.

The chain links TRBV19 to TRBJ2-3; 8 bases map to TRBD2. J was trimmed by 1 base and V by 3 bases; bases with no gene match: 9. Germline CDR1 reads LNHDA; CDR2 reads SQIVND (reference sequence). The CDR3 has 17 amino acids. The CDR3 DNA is TGTGCCAGTAGTATTAGCGGGAACCGGATCCGCACAGATACGCAGTATTTT. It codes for CASSISGNRIRTDTQYF.

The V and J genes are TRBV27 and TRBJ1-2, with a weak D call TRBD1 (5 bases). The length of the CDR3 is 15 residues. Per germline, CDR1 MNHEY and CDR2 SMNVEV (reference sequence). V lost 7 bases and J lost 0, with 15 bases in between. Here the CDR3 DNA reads TGTGCCAGCAAAGAACGGACGGGACCTAACTATGGCTACACCTTC. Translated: CASKERTGPNYGYTF.

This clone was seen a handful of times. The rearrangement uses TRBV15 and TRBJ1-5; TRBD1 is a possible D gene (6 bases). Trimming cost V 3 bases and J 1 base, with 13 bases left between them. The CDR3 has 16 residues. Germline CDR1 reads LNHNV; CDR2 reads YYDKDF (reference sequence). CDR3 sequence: CATSRDGGQSNQPQHF. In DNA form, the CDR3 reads TGTGCCACCAGCAGGGATGGGGGGCAGAGCAATCAGCCCCAGCATTTT.

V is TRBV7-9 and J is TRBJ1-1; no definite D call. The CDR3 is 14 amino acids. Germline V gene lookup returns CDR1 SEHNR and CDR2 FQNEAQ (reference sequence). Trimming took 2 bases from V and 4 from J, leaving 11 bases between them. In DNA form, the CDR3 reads TGTGCCAGCAGCTTACGAGAACGGGGCACTGAAGCTTTCTTT. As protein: CASSLRERGTEAFF. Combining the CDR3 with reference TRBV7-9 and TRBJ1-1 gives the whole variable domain DTGVSQNPRHKITKRGQNVTFRCDPISEHNRLYWYRQTLGQGPEFLTYFQNEAQLEKSRLLSDRFSAERPKGSFSTLEIQRTEQGDSAMYLCASSLRERGTEAFFGQGTRLTVV.

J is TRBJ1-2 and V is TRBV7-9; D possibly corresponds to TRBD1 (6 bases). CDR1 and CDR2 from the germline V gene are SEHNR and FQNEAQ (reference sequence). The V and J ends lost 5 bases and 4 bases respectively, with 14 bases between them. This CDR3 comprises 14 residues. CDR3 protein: CASSRQEVAYGYTF. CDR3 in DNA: TGTGCCAGCAGCCGACAGGAGGTGGCCTATGGCTACACCTTC.

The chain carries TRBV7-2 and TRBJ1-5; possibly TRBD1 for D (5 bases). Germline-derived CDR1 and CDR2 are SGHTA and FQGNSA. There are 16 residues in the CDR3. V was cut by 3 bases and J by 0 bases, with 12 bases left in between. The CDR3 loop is CASSLGVQYSNQPQHF. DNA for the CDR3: TGTGCCAGCAGCTTGGGGGTACAGTATAGCAATCAGCCCCAGCATTTT. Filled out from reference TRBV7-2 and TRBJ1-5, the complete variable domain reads GAGVSQSPSNKVTEKGKDVELRCDPISGHTALYWYRQSLGQGLEFLIYFQGNSAPDKSGLPSDRFSAERTGGSVSTLTIQRTQQEDSAVYLCASSLGVQYSNQPQHFGDGTRLSIL.

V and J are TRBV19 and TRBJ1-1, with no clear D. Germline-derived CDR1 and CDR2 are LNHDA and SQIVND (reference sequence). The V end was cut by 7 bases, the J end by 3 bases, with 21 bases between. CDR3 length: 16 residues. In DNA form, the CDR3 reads TGTGCCAGTAAAACGTCCCACGGGAATACGGACACTGAAGCTTTCTTT. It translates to CASKTSHGNTDTEAFF.

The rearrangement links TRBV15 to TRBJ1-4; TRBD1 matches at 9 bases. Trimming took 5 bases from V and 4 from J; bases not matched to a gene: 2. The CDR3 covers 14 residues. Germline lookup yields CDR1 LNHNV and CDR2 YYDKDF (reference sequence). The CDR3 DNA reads TGTGCCACCAGCTGGACAGGGGTTAATGAAAAACTGTTTTTT. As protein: CATSWTGVNEKLFF.

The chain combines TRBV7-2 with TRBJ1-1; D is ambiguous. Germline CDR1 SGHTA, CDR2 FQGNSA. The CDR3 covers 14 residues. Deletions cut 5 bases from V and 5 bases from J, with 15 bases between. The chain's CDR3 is CASSQRAARTEAFF. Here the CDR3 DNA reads TGTGCCAGCAGCCAGCGGGCAGCTAGGACTGAAGCTTTCTTT.